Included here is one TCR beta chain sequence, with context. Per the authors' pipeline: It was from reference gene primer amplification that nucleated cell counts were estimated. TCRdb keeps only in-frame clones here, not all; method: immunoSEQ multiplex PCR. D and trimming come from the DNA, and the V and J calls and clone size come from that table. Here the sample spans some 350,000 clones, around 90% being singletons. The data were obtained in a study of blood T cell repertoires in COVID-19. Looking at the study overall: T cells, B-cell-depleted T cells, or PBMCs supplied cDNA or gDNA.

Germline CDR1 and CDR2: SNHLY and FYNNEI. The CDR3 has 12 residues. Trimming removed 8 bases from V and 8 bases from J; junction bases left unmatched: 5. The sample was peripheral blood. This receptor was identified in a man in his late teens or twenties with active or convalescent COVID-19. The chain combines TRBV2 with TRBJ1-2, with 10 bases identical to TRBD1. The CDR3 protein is CASRQGAWGYTF. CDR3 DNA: TGTGCCAGCCGACAGGGGGCGTGGGGCTACACCTTC.